A selection of T cell receptor beta chains follows, all from one sample in a study of identical twins. From the 5' RACE reads, TCRdb called clonotypes with MiXCR, one entry per CDR3 protein. Altogether roughly 1.6 million distinct CDR3 sequences are present, 32% being singletons, with the ten largest covering around 0.25%. The sequenced sample was cord blood. These receptors all come from a newborn girl in good health. Both conserved end residues are part of each CDR3. A D gene is named only where the DNA matches it firmly. The size entry is marked missing in some rows and otherwise reads once, few, many or a size class.

j_gene,len,d_gene,abundance,v_gene,CDR3nt,CDR3aa
TRBJ2-1,12,-,-,TRBV27,TGTGCCAGCAGTCCCATCTTCGGCAGGCAGTTCTTC,CASSPIFGRQFF
TRBJ1-1,16,-,-,TRBV5-1,TGCGCCAGCAGCTTGGCGCGTGGACACACGAACACTGAAGCTTTCTTT,CASSLARGHTNTEAFF
TRBJ2-5,14,TRBD2,-,TRBV20-1,TGCAGTGCTAGTGTTCGGCTAGCGGGGGAGACCCAGTACTTC,CSASVRLAGETQYF
TRBJ1-1,14,-,few,TRBV6-5,TGTGCCAGCAGTTATACGGGAAGGACCACTGAAGCTTTCTTT,CASSYTGRTTEAFF
TRBJ1-2,14,TRBD1,many,TRBV4-1,TGCGCCAGCAGCCAAGTCCCGACAGGGTTTGGCTACACCTTC,CASSQVPTGFGYTF
TRBJ2-5,15,-,many,TRBV7-2,TGTGCCAGCAGCTTAGTTTCTACCTTCTATGAGACCCAGTACTTC,CASSLVSTFYETQYF
TRBJ2-5,16,TRBD2,-,TRBV7-9,TGTGCCAGCAGCTCCAGACTAGCGGAGCCCCAAGAGACCCAGTACTTC,CASSSRLAEPQETQYF
TRBJ2-7,16,TRBD2,few,TRBV14,TGTGCCAGCAGCCAACTCACACCTGGGACTAGCGGCGAGCAGTACTTC,CASSQLTPGTSGEQYF
TRBJ2-1,16,-,-,TRBV5-1,TGCGCCAGCAGCTTGGCTCGGGGGCAGAACTACAATGAGCAGTTCTTC,CASSLARGQNYNEQFF
TRBJ2-3,14,TRBD2,-,TRBV4-1,TGCGCCAGCAGCCTAGCGGGGAATAAAGATACGCAGTATTTT,CASSLAGNKDTQYF
TRBJ2-5,16,TRBD1,-,TRBV27,TGTGCCAGCAGCCCAATCCAGGGGGCGGTTGAGGAGACCCAGTACTTC,CASSPIQGAVEETQYF
TRBJ1-2,14,TRBD1,-,TRBV19,TGTGCCACATGGGACCTAGGGGGCAACTATGGCTACACCTTC,CATWDLGGNYGYTF
TRBJ2-2,14,-,-,TRBV3-1,TGTGCCAGCAGCCAAGGGGATAACACCGGGGAGCTGTTTTTT,CASSQGDNTGELFF
TRBJ2-5,11,-,-,TRBV20-1,TGCAGTGCCCTGGGGGAAGAGACCCAGTACTTC,CSALGEETQYF
TRBJ1-6,17,TRBD1,-,TRBV11-2,TGTGCCAGCAGCTTAGGAGGGACAGGATCCTATAATTCACCCCTCCACTTT,CASSLGGTGSYNSPLHF
TRBJ2-3,16,TRBD2,-,TRBV10-3,TGTGCCATCAGTGAGTCGTCTAGCGGGAGGACAGATACGCAGTATTTT,CAISESSSGRTDTQYF
TRBJ2-3,12,-,-,TRBV28,TGTGCCAGCACATCCCTCACAGATACGCAGTATTTT,CASTSLTDTQYF
TRBJ2-1,16,TRBD2,many,TRBV7-2,TGTGCCAGCAGCTTCTCTAGCGGGGGGTATGGTAATGAGCAGTTCTTC,CASSFSSGGYGNEQFF
TRBJ2-2,15,-,-,TRBV20-1,TGCAGTGCTAGAGATTGGCAGGGTAACACCGGGGAGCTGTTTTTT,CSARDWQGNTGELFF
TRBJ2-3,16,TRBD2,-,TRBV12-3/TRBV12-4,TGTGCCAGCAGCCGGGGCGAGCGGGAGGTTAGGGATACGCAGTATTTT,CASSRGEREVRDTQYF
TRBJ2-1,15,-,-,TRBV20-1,TGCAGTGCTAGAGACCAGCGGCGGCCGTGGGATGAGCAGTTCTTC,CSARDQRRPWDEQFF
TRBJ2-1,13,-,few,TRBV12-3/TRBV12-4,TGTGCCAGCAGGAATACCAATAAGTTCCGACAGTTCTTC,CASRNTNKFRQFF
TRBJ1-2,14,-,-,TRBV14,TGTGCCAGCAGCCAAGATCGGCGAGAAGATGGCTACACCTTC,CASSQDRREDGYTF
TRBJ1-2,15,TRBD1,-,TRBV2,TGTGCCTGCAGTGAAGGGACAGGAATAGGCTATGGCTACACCTTC,CACSEGTGIGYGYTF
TRBJ2-1,18,-,-,TRBV3-1,TGTGCCAGCAGCCCGCAGGGTCCTTTAGTAGGCTCCTACAATGAGCAGTTCTTC,CASSPQGPLVGSYNEQFF
TRBJ2-1,13,TRBD2,-,TRBV6-6,TGTGCCAGCAGTACGGGACTAGCGGTTGAGCAGTTCTTC,CASSTGLAVEQFF
TRBJ2-7,15,-,few,TRBV6-5,TGTGCCAGCAGCAACCTAGCGCTTAGCTCCTACGAGCAGTACTTC,CASSNLALSSYEQYF
TRBJ1-3,16,-,-,TRBV9,TGTGCCAGCAGCCCTGGCGTGACTTCGGGTGGAAACACCATATATTTT,CASSPGVTSGGNTIYF
TRBJ1-2,17,TRBD1,-,TRBV27,TGTGCCAGCAGTTCCTTAATCCCGACAGGGGGAGGGTATGGCTACACCTTC,CASSSLIPTGGGYGYTF
TRBJ2-3,12,-,many,TRBV2,TGTGCCAGCACCCCAGACACAGATACGCAGTATTTT,CASTPDTDTQYF
TRBJ2-1,14,TRBD2,few,TRBV27,TGTGCCAGCAAGTCTAGCGGGAGTTCCTATGAGCAGTTCTTC,CASKSSGSSYEQFF
TRBJ2-3,16,TRBD2,-,TRBV12-3/TRBV12-4,TGTGCCAGCAGTTTCATGTGGACTAGCTCCGCAGATACGCAGTATTTT,CASSFMWTSSADTQYF
TRBJ2-3,14,-,-,TRBV5-1,TGCGCCAGCAGCTGGACTAGACAGGCAGATACGCAGTATTTT,CASSWTRQADTQYF
TRBJ1-2,12,-,few,TRBV6-2/TRBV6-3,TGTGCCAGCAGTTACGGTAATATGGGCTACACCTTC,CASSYGNMGYTF
TRBJ1-2,15,TRBD1,-,TRBV20-1,TGCAGTGCTAGAGGTCTCCCCAGGGGGCAGGATGGCTACACCTTC,CSARGLPRGQDGYTF
TRBJ2-1,16,TRBD2,few,TRBV28,TGTGCCAGCAGTTTAGGACTAGCGGGAGGAAGCAATGAGCAGTTCTTC,CASSLGLAGGSNEQFF
TRBJ2-1,12,-,few,TRBV10-3,TGTGCCGTTCTCGACAAATACAATGAGCAGTTCTTC,CAVLDKYNEQFF
TRBJ1-2,13,-,many,TRBV7-2,TGTGCCAGCAGCTTAGGGCTGACATACAGCTACACCTTC,CASSLGLTYSYTF
TRBJ1-1,14,TRBD1,few,TRBV20-1,TGCAGTGCTAGGACCGGGACAGGGGGCACTGAAGCTTTCTTT,CSARTGTGGTEAFF
TRBJ1-4,16,TRBD1,-,TRBV6-6,TGTGCCAGCAGTTCTACAGGGGGCACAACTAGTGAAAAACTGTTTTTT,CASSSTGGTTSEKLFF
TRBJ2-3,13,-,-,TRBV12-3/TRBV12-4,TGTGCCAGCAGTTTAAGCGGCACAGATGCGCAGTATTTT,CASSLSGTDAQYF